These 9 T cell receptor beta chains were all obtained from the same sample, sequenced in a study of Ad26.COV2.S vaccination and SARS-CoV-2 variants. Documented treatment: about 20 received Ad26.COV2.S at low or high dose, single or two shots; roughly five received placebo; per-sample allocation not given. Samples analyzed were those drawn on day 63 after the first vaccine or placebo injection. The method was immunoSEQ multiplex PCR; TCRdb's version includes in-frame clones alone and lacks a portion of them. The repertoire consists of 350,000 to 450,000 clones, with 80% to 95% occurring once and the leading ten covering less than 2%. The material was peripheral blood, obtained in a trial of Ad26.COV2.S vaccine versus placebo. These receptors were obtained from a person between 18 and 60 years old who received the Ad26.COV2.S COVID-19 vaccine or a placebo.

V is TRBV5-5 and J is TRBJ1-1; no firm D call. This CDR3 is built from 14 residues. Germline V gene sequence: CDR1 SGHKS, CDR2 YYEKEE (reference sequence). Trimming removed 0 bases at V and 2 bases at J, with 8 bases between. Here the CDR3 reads CASSLGSLNTEAFF. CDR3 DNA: TGTGCCAGCAGCTTGGGTTCCCTAAACACTGAAGCTTTCTTT. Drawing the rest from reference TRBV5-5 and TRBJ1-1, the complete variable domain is DAGVTQSPTHLIKTRGQQVTLRCSPISGHKSVSWYQQVLGQGPQFIFQYYEKEERGRGNFPDRFSARQFPNYSSELNVNALLLGDSALYLCASSLGSLNTEAFFGQGTRLTVV.

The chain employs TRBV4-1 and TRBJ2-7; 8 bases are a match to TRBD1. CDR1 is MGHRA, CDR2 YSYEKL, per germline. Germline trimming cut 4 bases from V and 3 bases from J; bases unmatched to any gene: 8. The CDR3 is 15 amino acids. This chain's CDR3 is CASSPGQGPNYEQYF. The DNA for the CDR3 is TGCGCCAGCAGCCCTGGACAGGGACCAAACTACGAGCAGTACTTC.

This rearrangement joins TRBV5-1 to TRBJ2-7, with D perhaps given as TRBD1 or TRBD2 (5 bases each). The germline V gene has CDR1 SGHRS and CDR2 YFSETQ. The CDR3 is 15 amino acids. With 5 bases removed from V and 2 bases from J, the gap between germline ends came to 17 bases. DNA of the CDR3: TGCGCCAGCAGGAGTGGGACGGCCGAAACCTACGAGCAGTACTTC. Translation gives CASRSGTAETYEQYF.

CDR3 sequence (DNA): TGTGCCAGCTCACCCAGGGATAACAGGAATCAGCCCCAGCATTTT. This gives the protein CASSPRDNRNQPQHF. This chain links TRBV18 with TRBJ1-5, with a weak D call TRBD1 (5 bases). Germline V gives CDR1 KGHSH, CDR2 LQKENI. The V and J ends lost 3 bases and 4 bases respectively, with 13 bases between them. The CDR3 loop spans 15 amino acids. Full variable domain (remainder filled in from reference TRBV18 and TRBJ1-5): NAGVMQNPRHLVRRRGQEARLRCSPMKGHSHVYWYRQLPEEGLKFMVYLQKENIIDESGMPKERFSAEFPKEGPSILRIQQVVRGDSAAYFCASSPRDNRNQPQHFGDGTRLSIL.

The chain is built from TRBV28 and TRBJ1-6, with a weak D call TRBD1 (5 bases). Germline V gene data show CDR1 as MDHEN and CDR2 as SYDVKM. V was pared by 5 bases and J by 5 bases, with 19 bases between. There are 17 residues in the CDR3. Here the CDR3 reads CASSPTATGPNNSPLHF. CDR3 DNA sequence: TGTGCCAGCAGTCCTACCGCTACAGGACCCAATAATTCACCCCTCCACTTT.

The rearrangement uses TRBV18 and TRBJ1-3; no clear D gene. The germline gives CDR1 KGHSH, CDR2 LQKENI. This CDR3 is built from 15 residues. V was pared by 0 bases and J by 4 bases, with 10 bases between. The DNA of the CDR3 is TGTGCCAGCTCACCACCGGTAGGGTACGGAAACACCATATATTTT. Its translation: CASSPPVGYGNTIYF.

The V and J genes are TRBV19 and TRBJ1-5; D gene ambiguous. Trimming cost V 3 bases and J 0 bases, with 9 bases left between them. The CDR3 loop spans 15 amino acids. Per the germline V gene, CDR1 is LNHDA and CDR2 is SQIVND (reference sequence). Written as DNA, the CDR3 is TGTGCCAGTAGTATTGGGGTATATAGCAATCAGCCCCAGCATTTT. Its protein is CASSIGVYSNQPQHF.

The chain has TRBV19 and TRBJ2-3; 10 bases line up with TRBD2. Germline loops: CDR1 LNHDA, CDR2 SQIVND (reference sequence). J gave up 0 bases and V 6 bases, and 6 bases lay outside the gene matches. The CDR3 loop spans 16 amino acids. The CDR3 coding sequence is TGTGCCAGTAGGGATAGCGGGGGGACTAGCACAGATACGCAGTATTTT. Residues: CASRDSGGTSTDTQYF.

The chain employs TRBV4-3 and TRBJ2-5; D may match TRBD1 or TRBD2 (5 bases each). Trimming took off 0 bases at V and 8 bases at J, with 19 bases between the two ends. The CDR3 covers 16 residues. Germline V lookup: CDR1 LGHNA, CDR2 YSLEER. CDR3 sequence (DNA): TGCGCCAGCAGCCAAGATTGGGGCAGCCTAGGAGGAACCCAGTACTTC. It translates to CASSQDWGSLGGTQYF.